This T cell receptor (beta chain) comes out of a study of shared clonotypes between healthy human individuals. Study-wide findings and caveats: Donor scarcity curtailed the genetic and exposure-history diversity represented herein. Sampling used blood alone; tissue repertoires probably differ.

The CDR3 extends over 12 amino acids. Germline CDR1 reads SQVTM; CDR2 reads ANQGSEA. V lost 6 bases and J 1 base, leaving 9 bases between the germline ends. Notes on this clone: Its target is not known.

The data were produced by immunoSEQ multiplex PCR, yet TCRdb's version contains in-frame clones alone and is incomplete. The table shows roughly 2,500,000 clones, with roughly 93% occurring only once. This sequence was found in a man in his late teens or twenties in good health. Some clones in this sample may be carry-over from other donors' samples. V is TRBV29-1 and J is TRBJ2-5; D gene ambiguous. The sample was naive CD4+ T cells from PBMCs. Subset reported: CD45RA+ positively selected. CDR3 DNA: TGCAGCGTACTTGCCGTCCAAGAGACCCAGTACTTC. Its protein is CSVLAVQETQYF.